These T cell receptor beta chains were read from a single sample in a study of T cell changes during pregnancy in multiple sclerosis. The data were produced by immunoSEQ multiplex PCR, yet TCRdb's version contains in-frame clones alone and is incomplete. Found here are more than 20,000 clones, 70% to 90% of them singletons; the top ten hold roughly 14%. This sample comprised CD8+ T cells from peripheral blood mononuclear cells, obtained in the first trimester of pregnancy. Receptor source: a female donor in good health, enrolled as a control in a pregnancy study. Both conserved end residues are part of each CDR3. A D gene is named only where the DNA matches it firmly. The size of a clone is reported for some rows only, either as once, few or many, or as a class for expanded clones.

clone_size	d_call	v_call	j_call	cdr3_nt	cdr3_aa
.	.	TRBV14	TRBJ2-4	TGTGCCAGCAGCCAACGGCCTAGCGCGACGCGGGACATTCAGTACTTC	CASSQRPSATRDIQYF
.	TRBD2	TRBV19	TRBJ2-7	TGTGCCAGTAGTATAGCCCTAGCGGCAAGCTCCTACGAGCAGTACTTC	CASSIALAASSYEQYF
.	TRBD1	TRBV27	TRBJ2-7	TGTGCCAGCAGTCGGCGCTCCGGGACAGCAGTTTCCTACGAGCAGTACTTC	CASSRRSGTAVSYEQYF
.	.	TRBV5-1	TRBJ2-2	TGCGCCAGCACCACAGACCTCGGGGAGCTGTTTTTT	CASTTDLGELFF
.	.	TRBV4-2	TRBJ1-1	TGTGCCAGCAGCCAAGATGCAACGGGAGGGAGGACTGAAGCTTTCTTT	CASSQDATGGRTEAFF
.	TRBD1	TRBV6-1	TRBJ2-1	TGTGCCAGCAGTGAGGACAGGGGAGGCTACAATGAGCAGTTCTTC	CASSEDRGGYNEQFF
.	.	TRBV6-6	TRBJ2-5	TGTGCCAGCAGACCCCTACTAGCCCCCCAGTACTTC	CASRPLLAPQYF
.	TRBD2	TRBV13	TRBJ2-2	TGTGCCAGCAGCTTAGGATGGAGCGGGAGGTCGGACACCGGGGAGCTGTTTTTT	CASSLGWSGRSDTGELFF
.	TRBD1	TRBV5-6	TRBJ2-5	TGTGCCAGCAGCTTGCCCCGCAGGGACAGGGTGGGAGAGACCCAGTACTTC	CASSLPRRDRVGETQYF
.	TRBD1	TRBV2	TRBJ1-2	TGTGCCGCAACGCAGGGGGCCTTTAACTATGGCTACACCTTC	CAATQGAFNYGYTF
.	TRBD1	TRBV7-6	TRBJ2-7	TGTGCCAGCAGCCGAGCCGGGACAGGGTTTTACGAGCAGTACTTC	CASSRAGTGFYEQYF
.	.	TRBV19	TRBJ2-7	TGTGCCAGTAGTATGGCTCAGGTTTCAAACTACGAGCAGTACTTC	CASSMAQVSNYEQYF
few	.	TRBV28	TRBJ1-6	TGTGCCAGCAGCTCTGGACAGTGGGAAGTTTCACCCCTCCACTTT	CASSSGQWEVSPLHF
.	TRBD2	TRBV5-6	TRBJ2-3	TGTGCCAGCAGCTTGGGAGCGGCGGGGGGAAGCACAGATACGCAGTATTTT	CASSLGAAGGSTDTQYF
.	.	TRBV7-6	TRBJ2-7	TGTGCCAGCAGCTTAGAGACAGGCATCTCCTACGAGCAGTACTTC	CASSLETGISYEQYF
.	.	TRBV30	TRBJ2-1	TGTGCCTGGAGTGGTGGTAGCGGTGGCAATGAGCAGTTCTTC	CAWSGGSGGNEQFF
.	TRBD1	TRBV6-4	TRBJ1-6	TGTGCCAGCAGTGACTCAGAGGACAGGGCTTCACCCCTCCACTTT	CASSDSEDRASPLHF
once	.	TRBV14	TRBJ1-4	TGTGCCAGCAGCCAACGCGGGAGCCACGGGGCTCGAGAAAAACTGTTTTTT	CASSQRGSHGAREKLFF
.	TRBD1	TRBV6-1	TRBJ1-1	TGTGCCAGCAGTGCCGGGACAGGGGATGGCACTGAAGCTTTCTTT	CASSAGTGDGTEAFF
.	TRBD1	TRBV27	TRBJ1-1	TGTGCCAGCAGTTTGTACGGGGGGACAGGGGGGTTGGACACTGAAGCTTTCTTT	CASSLYGGTGGLDTEAFF
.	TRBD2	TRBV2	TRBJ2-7	TGTGCCAGCAGTGAAACTCTCGGTAGCGGGAGCTCCTACGAGCAGTACTTC	CASSETLGSGSSYEQYF
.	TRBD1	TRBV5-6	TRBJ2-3	TGTGCCAGCAGCCAAGACAGGGAATCACAAGGTACGCAGTATTTT	CASSQDRESQGTQYF
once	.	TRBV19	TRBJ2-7	TGTGCCAGTAGCCCCCCGGGGGAGCCCTCCTACGAGCAGTACTTC	CASSPPGEPSYEQYF
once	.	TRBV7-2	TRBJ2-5	TGTGCCAGCAGCTTAGTACGGGGGGAGACCCAGTACTTC	CASSLVRGETQYF
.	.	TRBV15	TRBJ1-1	TGTGCCACCAGCAGAGACAGGGGAGTGAACACTGAAGCTTTCTTT	CATSRDRGVNTEAFF
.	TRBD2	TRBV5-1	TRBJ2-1	TGCGCCAGCAGCTTTTCGGGAGGTGCCTACAATGAGCAGTTCTTC	CASSFSGGAYNEQFF
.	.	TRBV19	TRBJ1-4	TGTGCCAGTAGCAGTATAGAGGCGGACAGTATAGTTGGGCTGTTTTTT	CASSSIEADSIVGLFF
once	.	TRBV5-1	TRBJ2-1	TGCGCCAGCAGCTTGGTAGCGGTAGCCAGTGAGCAGTTCTTC	CASSLVAVASEQFF
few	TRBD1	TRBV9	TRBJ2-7	TGTGCCAGCAGCTCCAGGGGGACCGAGCAGTACTTC	CASSSRGTEQYF
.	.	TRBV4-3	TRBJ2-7	TGCGCCAGCAGCCAAGATCGACAAACCGAGCAGTACTTC	CASSQDRQTEQYF
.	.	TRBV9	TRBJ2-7	TGTGCCAGCAGCGTAGAGAAGGGGGGGCGAGGAAGGCAGTACTTC	CASSVEKGGRGRQYF
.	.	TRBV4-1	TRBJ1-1	TGCGCCAGCAGCCACAAAAACAGCCACCATCTATCCAGAATAATGAACACTGAAGCTTTCTTT	CASSHKNSHHLSRIMNTEAFF
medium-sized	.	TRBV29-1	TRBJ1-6	TGCAGCGACCCCTTTGTGGCGGGTTTCGGTTCACCCCTCCACTTT	CSDPFVAGFGSPLHF
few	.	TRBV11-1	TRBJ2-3	TGTGCCAGCAGCTCTGGCGGAGGGGAGATAGGCACAGATACGCAGTATTTT	CASSSGGGEIGTDTQYF
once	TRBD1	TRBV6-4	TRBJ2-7	TGTGCCAGCCTACCGACAGGGAGCTCCTACGAGCAGTACTTC	CASLPTGSSYEQYF
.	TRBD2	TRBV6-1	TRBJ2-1	TGTGCCAGCAGTTTAGCGGGGGAGTACAATGAGCAGTTCTTC	CASSLAGEYNEQFF
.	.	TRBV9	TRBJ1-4	TGTGCCAGCAGCCCCTATGACACGACTAATGAAAAACTGTTTTTT	CASSPYDTTNEKLFF
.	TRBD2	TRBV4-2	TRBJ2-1	TGTGCCAGCAGCCAAGTGGGACTAGCGGGGGGATCCTACAATGAGCAGTTCTTC	CASSQVGLAGGSYNEQFF
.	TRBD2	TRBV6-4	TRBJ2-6	TGTGCCAGCAGTGAGCGGGGGGCGGCCGGGGCCAACGTCCTGACTTTC	CASSERGAAGANVLTF
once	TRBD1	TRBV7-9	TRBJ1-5	TGTGCCAGCAGGGGGACAGGGAACAATCAGCCCCAGCATTTT	CASRGTGNNQPQHF
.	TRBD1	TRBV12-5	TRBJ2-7	TGTGCTAGTGGCCCCTCCGGACAGGACGAGCAGTACTTC	CASGPSGQDEQYF